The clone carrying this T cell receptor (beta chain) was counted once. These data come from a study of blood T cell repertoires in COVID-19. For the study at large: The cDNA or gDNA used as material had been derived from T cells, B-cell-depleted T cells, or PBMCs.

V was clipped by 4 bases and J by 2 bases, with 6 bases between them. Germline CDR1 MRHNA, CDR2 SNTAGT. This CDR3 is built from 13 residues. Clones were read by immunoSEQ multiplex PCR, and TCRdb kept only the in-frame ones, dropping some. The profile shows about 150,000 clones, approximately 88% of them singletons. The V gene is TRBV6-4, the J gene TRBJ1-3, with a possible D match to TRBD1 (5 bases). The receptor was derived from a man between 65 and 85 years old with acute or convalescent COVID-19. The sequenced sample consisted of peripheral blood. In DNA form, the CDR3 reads TGTGCCAGCAGTGCAGGGCCTGGAAACACCATATATTTT. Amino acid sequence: CASSAGPGNTIYF.